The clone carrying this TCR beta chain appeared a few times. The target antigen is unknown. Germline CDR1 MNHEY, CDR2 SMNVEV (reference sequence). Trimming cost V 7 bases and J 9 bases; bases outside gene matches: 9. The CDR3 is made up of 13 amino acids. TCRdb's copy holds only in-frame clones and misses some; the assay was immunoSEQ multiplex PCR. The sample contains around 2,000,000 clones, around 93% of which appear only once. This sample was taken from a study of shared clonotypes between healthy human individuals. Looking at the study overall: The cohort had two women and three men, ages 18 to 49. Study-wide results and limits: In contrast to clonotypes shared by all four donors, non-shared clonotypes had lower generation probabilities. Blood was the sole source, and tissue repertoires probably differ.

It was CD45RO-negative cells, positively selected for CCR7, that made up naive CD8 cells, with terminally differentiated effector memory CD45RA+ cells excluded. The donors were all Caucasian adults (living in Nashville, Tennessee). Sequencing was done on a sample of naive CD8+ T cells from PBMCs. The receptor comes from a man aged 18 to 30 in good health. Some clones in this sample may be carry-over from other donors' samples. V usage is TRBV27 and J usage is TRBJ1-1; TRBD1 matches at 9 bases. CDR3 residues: CASTEHGTGKAFF. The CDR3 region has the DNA TGTGCCAGCACTGAACACGGGACAGGGAAAGCTTTCTTT.